Listed below are T cell receptor beta chains from one sample, sequenced in a study of cytomegalovirus exposure and HLA in healthy donors. Sequencing used immunoSEQ multiplex PCR; TCRdb keeps in-frame clones, though not all of them. This sample carries about 89,000 clones, around nine tenths of them seen once, and the ten largest clones take roughly 9.2%. Sequenced material: PBMCs. These receptors were collected from a man aged 25-40 years in good health and CMV-seropositive. The CDR3 runs from the conserved cysteine through the conserved F or W. D genes are given only for firm matches. Clone size is stated in some rows and not others, as once, few, many or a class when expanded.

j_call clone_size d_call v_call cdr3_aa cdr3_nt
TRBJ2-3 - - TRBV11-3 CASSPGLETTDTQYF TGTGCCAGCAGTCCGGGATTGGAAACCACAGATACGCAGTATTTT
TRBJ1-4 - - TRBV7-9 CASSLPSEKLFF TGTGCCAGCAGCTTACCCTCCGAAAAACTGTTTTTT
TRBJ2-7 - - TRBV7-7 CASSSYPGGEQYF TGTGCTAGCAGCTCGTACCCCGGTGGCGAGCAGTACTTC
TRBJ2-1 - TRBD2 TRBV11-2 CASSQRTSGRNEQFF TGTGCCAGCAGCCAAAGGACTAGCGGGAGAAATGAGCAGTTCTTC
TRBJ2-1 - TRBD1 TRBV7-9 CASSLAGQGYNEQFF TGTGCCAGCAGCTTAGCGGGACAGGGCTACAATGAGCAGTTCTTC
TRBJ2-7 - - TRBV5-1 CASSLVARGRYEQYF TGCGCCAGCAGCTTGGTCGCGAGAGGAAGATACGAGCAGTACTTC
TRBJ2-7 - TRBD2 TRBV6-1 CASSEAGTSGSEQYF TGTGCCAGCAGTGAAGCTGGGACTAGCGGGAGCGAGCAGTACTTC
TRBJ2-5 - TRBD2 TRBV5-6 CASSLVGLDQETQYF TGTGCCAGCAGCCTCGTAGGACTAGACCAAGAGACCCAGTACTTC
TRBJ1-4 - - TRBV25-1 CASSLAGWAEKLFF TGTGCCAGCAGTCTGGCAGGGTGGGCTGAAAAACTGTTTTTT
TRBJ1-5 - - TRBV2 CASSGEGDSNQPQHF TGTGCCAGCAGTGGGGAAGGGGATAGCAATCAGCCCCAGCATTTT
TRBJ2-7 - TRBD1 TRBV27 CASSPGDSNYEQYF TGTGCCAGCAGCCCCGGGGACAGTAACTACGAGCAGTACTTC
TRBJ2-7 - TRBD1 TRBV29-1 CSVGAGGTGAYEQYF TGCAGCGTTGGGGCTGGCGGGACAGGGGCCTACGAGCAGTACTTC
TRBJ1-2 - - TRBV9 CASSVAEADYGYTF TGTGCCAGCAGCGTAGCGGAGGCGGACTATGGCTACACCTTC
TRBJ2-3 - - TRBV5-4 CASSLDYTDTQYF TGTGCCAGCAGCTTAGACTACACAGATACGCAGTATTTT
TRBJ2-7 - - TRBV6-5 CASSFGSGHYYEQYF TGTGCCAGCAGTTTCGGTTCCGGCCATTACTACGAGCAGTACTTC
TRBJ2-1 - - TRBV9 CASSVTGSHDEQFF TGTGCCAGCAGCGTAACCGGGAGTCACGATGAGCAGTTCTTC
TRBJ2-3 - - TRBV12-5 CASGSDTQYF TGTGCTAGTGGTTCGGATACGCAGTATTTT
TRBJ2-5 - - TRBV28 CASAATGTIQTQYF TGTGCCAGTGCAGCGACGGGAACCATTCAGACCCAGTACTTC
TRBJ2-3 - - TRBV7-2 CASSFITASTDTQYF TGTGCCAGCAGCTTTATTACAGCTAGCACAGATACGCAGTATTTT
TRBJ2-4 once - TRBV18 CASSPLENIQYF TGTGCCAGCTCACCATTAGAAAACATTCAGTACTTC
TRBJ2-4 - - TRBV4-1 CASSQRVLAKNIQYF TGCGCCAGCAGCCAACGGGTCCTAGCCAAAAACATTCAGTACTTC
TRBJ2-7 - - TRBV28 CASSLVLAVPYEQYF TGTGCCAGCAGTTTGGTCTTAGCGGTTCCCTACGAGCAGTACTTC
TRBJ1-2 - - TRBV29-1 CSVAPRMVTYGYTF TGCAGCGTTGCCCCTAGAATGGTCACCTATGGCTACACCTTC
TRBJ2-3 - TRBD2 TRBV19 CASSKLAGAADTQYF TGTGCCAGTAGCAAACTAGCGGGAGCGGCAGATACGCAGTATTTT
TRBJ2-7 - - TRBV28 CASSSVDYPSYEQYF TGTGCCAGCAGTTCCGTTGACTACCCTTCCTACGAGCAGTACTTC
TRBJ2-7 - TRBD2 TRBV19 CASSPAGRTSYEQYF TGTGCCAGTAGTCCAGCGGGACGGACGTCCTACGAGCAGTACTTC
TRBJ2-5 - - TRBV6-1 CASSVFAAGIQETQYF TGTGCCAGCAGTGTCTTCGCGGCAGGGATCCAAGAGACCCAGTACTTC
TRBJ2-7 - TRBD2 TRBV5-1 CASSLGTSRTYEQYF TGCGCCAGCAGCTTGGGGACTAGCAGAACCTACGAGCAGTACTTC
TRBJ2-1 - TRBD2 TRBV4-1 CASRSGLAGNNEQFF TGCGCCAGCCGGTCAGGACTAGCGGGAAATAATGAGCAGTTCTTC
TRBJ2-3 - TRBD1 TRBV30 CAWSVSGGTDTQYF TGTGCCTGGAGTGTATCAGGGGGAACAGATACGCAGTATTTT
TRBJ2-7 - - TRBV27 CASSPGFKQYF TGTGCCAGCAGCCCAGGTTTCAAGCAGTACTTC
TRBJ2-7 - TRBD2 TRBV27 CASSFRPGGSYEQYF TGTGCCAGCAGTTTCCGCCCCGGCGGGAGCTACGAGCAGTACTTC
TRBJ1-5 - - TRBV18 CASSPDRDQPQHF TGTGCCAGCTCCCCTGACAGAGATCAGCCCCAGCATTTT
TRBJ2-3 - TRBD2 TRBV27 CASSLFPSGRSTDTQYF TGTGCCAGCAGTTTATTTCCTAGCGGGAGGAGCACAGATACGCAGTATTTT
TRBJ2-3 - - TRBV7-2 CASSSLSVGTDTQYF TGTGCCAGCAGCTCGCTCTCGGTCGGCACAGATACGCAGTATTTT